The entry below gives a single T cell receptor beta chain sequence along with its context. The sample is drawn from a study of early stage breast cancer tumors. Study details: Invasive lobular carcinomas made up about 30% of the 12 ER+/PR+/HER2- tumors.

Assay: immunoSEQ multiplex PCR; the TCRdb copy retains only in-frame clones and omits some. The table includes some 28,000 clones, roughly 80% detected once. CDR3 length: 17 residues. V lost 1 base to trimming and J lost 2 bases, with 13 bases between them. Looked up from germline, CDR1 is SGHTS and CDR2 is YDEGEE. The sequencing input was blood. The J gene is TRBJ2-6, the V gene TRBV5-8; possible D gene TRBD1, 6 bases. The TCR was taken from a person aged 55 to 70 with breast cancer. This chain's CDR3 is CASSLWTATAGANVLTF. CDR3 sequence (DNA): TGTGCCAGCAGCTTGTGGACAGCCACGGCTGGGGCCAACGTCCTGACTTTC.